The entry below gives a single T cell receptor (beta chain) sequence along with its context. Its antigen is still unknown. Germline V gives CDR1 SGHKS, CDR2 YYEKEE (reference sequence). This CDR3 has 15 amino acids. V gave up 3 bases and J gave up 0 bases, with 10 bases separating them. Some clones are missing from TCRdb's copy, which holds only in-frame ones; the method was immunoSEQ multiplex PCR. Of more than 95,000 clones listed, under 90% were seen once; the top ten hold roughly 2%. Donors were drawn from the approximately 120-subject validation cohort, separate from the approximately 680-subject first cohort. The sample comes from a study of cytomegalovirus exposure and HLA in healthy donors. Study-level results: It was reportedly the case that the classifier diagnosed cytomegalovirus status with high specificity and sensitivity. Most TCR sequences were uncommon, yet certain public TCRs appeared in many donors. In the 90 to 150 validation repertoires, approximately 94% of cluster scores exceeded 0, per a later analysis.

What was sequenced was PBMCs. The chain employs TRBV5-5 and TRBJ1-3; a possible D gene is TRBD1 (6 bases). The TCR was taken from a woman under 30 in good health and CMV-seronegative. CDR3 sequence (DNA): TGTGCCAGCAGCTGGACAGAGAGCTCTGGAAACACCATATATTTT. This translates into CASSWTESSGNTIYF.